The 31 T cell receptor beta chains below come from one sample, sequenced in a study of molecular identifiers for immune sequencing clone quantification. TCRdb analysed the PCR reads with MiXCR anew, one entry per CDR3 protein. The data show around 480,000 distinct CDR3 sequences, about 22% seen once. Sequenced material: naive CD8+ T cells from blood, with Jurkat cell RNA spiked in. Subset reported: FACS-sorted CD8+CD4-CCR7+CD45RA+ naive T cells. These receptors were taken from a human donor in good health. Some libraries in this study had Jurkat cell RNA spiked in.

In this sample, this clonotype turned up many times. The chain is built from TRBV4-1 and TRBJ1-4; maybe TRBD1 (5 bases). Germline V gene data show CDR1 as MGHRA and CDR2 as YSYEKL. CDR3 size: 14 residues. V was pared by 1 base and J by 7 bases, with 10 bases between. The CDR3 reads CASSQVTAVEKLFF. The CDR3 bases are TGCGCCAGCAGCCAAGTGACAGCCGTTGAAAAACTGTTTTTT.

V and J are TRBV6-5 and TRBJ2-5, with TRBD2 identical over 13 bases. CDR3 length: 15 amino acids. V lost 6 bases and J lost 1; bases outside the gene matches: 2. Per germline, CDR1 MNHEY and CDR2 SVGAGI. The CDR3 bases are TGTGCCAGCAGGAGACTAGCGGGGGGCCAAGAGACCCAGTACTTC. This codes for CASRRLAGGQETQYF.

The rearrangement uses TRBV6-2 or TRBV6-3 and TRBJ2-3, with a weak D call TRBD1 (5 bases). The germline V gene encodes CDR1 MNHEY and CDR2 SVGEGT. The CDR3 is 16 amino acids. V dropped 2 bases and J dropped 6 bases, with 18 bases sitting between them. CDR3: CASSYPDNQLTDTQYF. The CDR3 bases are TGTGCCAGCAGTTACCCGGACAACCAACTCACGGATACGCAGTATTTT.

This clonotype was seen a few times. DNA of the CDR3: TGTGCCAGCAGCCGGAGCGGGCACTATGGCTACACCTTC. It yields the protein CASSRSGHYGYTF. The chain combines TRBV3-1 with TRBJ1-2, with D unresolved. The germline V gene has CDR1 LGHDT and CDR2 YNNKEL (reference sequence). Trimming cost V 4 bases and J 3 bases, with 9 bases left between them. The CDR3 runs 13 residues.

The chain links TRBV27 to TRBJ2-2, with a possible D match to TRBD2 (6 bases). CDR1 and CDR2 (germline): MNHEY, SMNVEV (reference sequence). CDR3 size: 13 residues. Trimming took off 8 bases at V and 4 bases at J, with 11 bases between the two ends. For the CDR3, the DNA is TGTGCCAGCCGGGACTTGGGCACCGGGGAGCTGTTTTTT. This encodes CASRDLGTGELFF.

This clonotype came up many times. For the CDR3, the DNA is TGTGCCAGTGCCGGGACAACTGCCGAGCAGTACTTC. Protein sequence: CASAGTTAEQYF. The chain employs TRBV19 and TRBJ2-7; D is possibly TRBD1 (6 bases). This CDR3 is 12 amino acids long. V dropped 8 bases and J dropped 6 bases, with 14 bases sitting between them. The germline gives CDR1 LNHDA, CDR2 SQIVND (reference sequence).

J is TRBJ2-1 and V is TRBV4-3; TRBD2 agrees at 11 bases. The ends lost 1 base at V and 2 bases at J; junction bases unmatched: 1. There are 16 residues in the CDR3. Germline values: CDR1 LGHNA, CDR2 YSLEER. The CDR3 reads CASSQGLAGPYNEQFF. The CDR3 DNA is TGCGCCAGCAGCCAAGGACTAGCGGGACCCTACAATGAGCAGTTCTTC.

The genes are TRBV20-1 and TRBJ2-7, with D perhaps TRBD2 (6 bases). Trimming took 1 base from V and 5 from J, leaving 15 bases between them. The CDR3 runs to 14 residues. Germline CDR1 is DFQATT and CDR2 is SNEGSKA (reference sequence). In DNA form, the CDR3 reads TGCAGTGCTAGAGGGGGTTCTAGCGTCAACGAGCAGTACTTC. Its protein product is CSARGGSSVNEQYF.

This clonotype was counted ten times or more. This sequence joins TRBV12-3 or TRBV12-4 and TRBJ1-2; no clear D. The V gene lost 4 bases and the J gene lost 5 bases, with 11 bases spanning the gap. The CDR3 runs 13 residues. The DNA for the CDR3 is TGTGCCAGCAGTTCCCCGCATCCATATGGCTACACCTTC. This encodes CASSSPHPYGYTF.

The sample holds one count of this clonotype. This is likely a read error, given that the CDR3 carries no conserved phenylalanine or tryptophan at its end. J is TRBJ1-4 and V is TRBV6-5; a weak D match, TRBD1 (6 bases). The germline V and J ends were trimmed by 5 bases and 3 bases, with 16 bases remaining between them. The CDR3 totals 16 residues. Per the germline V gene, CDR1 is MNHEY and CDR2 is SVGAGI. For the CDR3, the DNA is TGTGCCAGCAGTATATCAGGGGATACTGCTAATGAAAAACTGTTTTCT. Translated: CASSISGDTANEKLFS.

The CDR3 region has the DNA TGTGCCAGCTCCCCGGGACAGGGCGGGAATTCACCCCTCCACTTT. As protein: CASSPGQGGNSPLHF. J is TRBJ1-6 and V is TRBV7-9, with 9 bases aligning to TRBD1. Trimming removed 8 bases from V and 7 bases from J; junction bases left unmatched: 9. The CDR3 length is 15 residues. Per the germline V gene, CDR1 is SEHNR and CDR2 is FQNEAQ (reference sequence).

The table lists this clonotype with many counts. The CDR3 DNA follows: TGTGCCAGCAGCTTGGTCCTACCCCTGAACACCGGGGAGCTGTTTTTT. It codes for CASSLVLPLNTGELFF. The rearrangement joins TRBV7-6 to TRBJ2-2, with D uncertain. V dropped 3 bases and J dropped 1 base, with 12 bases sitting between them. The CDR3 has 16 amino acids. Germline CDR1 and CDR2: SGHVS and FNYEAQ.

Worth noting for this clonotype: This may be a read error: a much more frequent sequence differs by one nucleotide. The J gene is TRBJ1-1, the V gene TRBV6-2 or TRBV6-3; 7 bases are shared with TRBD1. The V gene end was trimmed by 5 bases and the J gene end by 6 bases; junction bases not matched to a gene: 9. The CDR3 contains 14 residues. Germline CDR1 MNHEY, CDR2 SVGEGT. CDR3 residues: CASSPPDRVAEAFF. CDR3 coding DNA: TGTGCCAGCAGTCCGCCCGACAGGGTAGCTGAAGCTTTCTTT.

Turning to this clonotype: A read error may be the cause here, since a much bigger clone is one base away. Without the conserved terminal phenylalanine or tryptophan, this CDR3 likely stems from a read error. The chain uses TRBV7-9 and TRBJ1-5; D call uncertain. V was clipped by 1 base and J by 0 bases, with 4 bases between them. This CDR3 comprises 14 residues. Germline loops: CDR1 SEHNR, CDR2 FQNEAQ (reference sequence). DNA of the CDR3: TGTGCCAGCAGCTTAGATGGTAGCAATCAGCCCCAGCATGTT. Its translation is CASSLDGSNQPQHV.

CDR3 residues: CASSQETYYEQYF. The CDR3 nucleotides are TGTGCCAGCAGCCAAGAGACCTACTACGAGCAGTACTTC. V usage is TRBV14 and J usage is TRBJ2-7; D remains unclear. The CDR3 consists of 13 residues. V lost 0 bases and J 3 bases, leaving 6 bases between the germline ends. Germline values: CDR1 SGHDN, CDR2 FVKESK.

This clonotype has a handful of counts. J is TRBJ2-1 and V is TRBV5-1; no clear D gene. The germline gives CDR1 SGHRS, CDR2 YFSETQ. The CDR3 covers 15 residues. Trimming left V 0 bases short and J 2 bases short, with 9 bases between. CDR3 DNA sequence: TGCGCCAGCAGCTTGGGTGTGGGTACCTACAATGAGCAGTTCTTC. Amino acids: CASSLGVGTYNEQFF.

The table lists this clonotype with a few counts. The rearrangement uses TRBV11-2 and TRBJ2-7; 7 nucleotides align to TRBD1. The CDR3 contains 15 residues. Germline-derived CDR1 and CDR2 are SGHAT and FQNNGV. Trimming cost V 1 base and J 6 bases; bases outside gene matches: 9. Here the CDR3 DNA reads TGTGCCAGCAGCTTAGGTGTGGTAGGGGGCGGCGAGCAGTACTTC. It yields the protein CASSLGVVGGGEQYF.

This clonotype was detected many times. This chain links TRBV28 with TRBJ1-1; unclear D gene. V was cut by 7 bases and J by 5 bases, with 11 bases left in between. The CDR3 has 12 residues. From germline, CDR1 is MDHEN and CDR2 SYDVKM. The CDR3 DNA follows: TGTGCCAGCACCCCACTGGGAACTGAAGCTTTCTTT. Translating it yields CASTPLGTEAFF.

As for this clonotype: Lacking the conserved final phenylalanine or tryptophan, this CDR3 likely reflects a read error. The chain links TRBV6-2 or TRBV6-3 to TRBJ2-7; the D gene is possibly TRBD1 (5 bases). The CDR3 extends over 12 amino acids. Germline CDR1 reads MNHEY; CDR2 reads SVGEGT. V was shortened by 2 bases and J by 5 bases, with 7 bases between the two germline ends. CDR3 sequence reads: CASSYLGDEQYL. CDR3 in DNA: TGTGCCAGCAGTTACCTAGGGGACGAGCAGTACCTC.

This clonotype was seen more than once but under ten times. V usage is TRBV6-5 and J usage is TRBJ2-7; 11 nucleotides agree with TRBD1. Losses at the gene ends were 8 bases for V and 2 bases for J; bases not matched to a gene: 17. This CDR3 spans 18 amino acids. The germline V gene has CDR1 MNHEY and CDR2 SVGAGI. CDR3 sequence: CASFIAGTGGILAYEQYF. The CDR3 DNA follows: TGTGCCAGCTTTATCGCGGGGACAGGGGGAATTTTAGCCTACGAGCAGTACTTC.

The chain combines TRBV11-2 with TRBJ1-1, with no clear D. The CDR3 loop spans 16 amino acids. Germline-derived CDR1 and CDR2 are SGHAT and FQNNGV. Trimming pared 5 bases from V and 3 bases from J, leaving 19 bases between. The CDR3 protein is CASSTRGIQPYTEAFF. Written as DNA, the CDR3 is TGTGCCAGCAGCACCCGGGGAATTCAGCCCTACACTGAAGCTTTCTTT.

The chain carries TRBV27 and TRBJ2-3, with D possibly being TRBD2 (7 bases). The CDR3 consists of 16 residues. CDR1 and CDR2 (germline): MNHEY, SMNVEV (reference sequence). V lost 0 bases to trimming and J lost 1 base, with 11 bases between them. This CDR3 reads CASSLSGGAGTDTQYF. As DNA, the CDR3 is TGTGCCAGCAGTTTATCGGGGGGGGCTGGCACAGATACGCAGTATTTT.

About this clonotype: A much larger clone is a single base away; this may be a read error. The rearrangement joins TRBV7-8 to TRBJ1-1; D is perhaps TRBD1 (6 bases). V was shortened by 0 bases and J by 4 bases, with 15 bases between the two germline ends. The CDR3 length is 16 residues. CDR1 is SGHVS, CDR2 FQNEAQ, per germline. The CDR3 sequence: CASSLAVWGRITEAFF. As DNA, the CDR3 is TGTGCCAGCAGCTTAGCGGTCTGGGGGCGGATCACTGAAGCTTTCTTT.

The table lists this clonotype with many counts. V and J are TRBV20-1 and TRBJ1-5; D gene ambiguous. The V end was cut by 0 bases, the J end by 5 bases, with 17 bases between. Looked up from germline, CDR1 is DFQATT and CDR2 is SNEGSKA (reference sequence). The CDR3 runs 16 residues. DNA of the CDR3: TGCAGTGCTAGAGATCTTTCGTCGGCAGGTTATCAGCCCCAGCATTTT. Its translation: CSARDLSSAGYQPQHF.

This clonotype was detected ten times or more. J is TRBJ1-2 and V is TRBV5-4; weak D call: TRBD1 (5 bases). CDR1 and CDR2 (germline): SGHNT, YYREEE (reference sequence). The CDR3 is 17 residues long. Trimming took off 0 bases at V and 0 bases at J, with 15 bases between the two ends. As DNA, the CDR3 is TGTGCCAGCAGCTTGGCATCAGGGACCCAAGCTAACTATGGCTACACCTTC. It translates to CASSLASGTQANYGYTF.

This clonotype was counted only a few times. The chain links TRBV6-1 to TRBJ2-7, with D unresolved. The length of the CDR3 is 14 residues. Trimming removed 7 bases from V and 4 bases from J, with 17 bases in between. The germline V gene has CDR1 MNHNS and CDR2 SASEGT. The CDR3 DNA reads TGTGCCAGCACATCCCAGCCCGACGGGTACGAGCAGTACTTC. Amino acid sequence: CASTSQPDGYEQYF.

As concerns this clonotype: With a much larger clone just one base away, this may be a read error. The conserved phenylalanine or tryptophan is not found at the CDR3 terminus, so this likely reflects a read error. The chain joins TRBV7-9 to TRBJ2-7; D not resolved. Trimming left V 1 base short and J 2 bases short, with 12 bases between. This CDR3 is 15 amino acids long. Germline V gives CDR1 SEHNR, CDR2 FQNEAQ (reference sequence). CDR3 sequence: CASSLVPASAYEQYL. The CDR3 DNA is TGTGCCAGCAGCTTAGTCCCAGCAAGCGCCTACGAGCAGTACCTC.

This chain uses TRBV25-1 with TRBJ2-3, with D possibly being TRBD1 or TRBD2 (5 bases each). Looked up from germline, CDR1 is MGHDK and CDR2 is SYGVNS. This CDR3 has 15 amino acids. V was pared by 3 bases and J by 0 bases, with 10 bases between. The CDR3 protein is CASSEFGASTDTQYF. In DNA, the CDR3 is TGTGCCAGCAGTGAGTTCGGGGCAAGCACAGATACGCAGTATTTT.

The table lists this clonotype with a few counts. DNA for the CDR3: TGTGCCAGCAGTTCCGCAGGGGCAGGTAATCAGCCCCAGCATTTT. This encodes CASSSAGAGNQPQHF. The rearrangement links TRBV7-9 to TRBJ1-5, with D maybe TRBD1 (6 bases). Germline V lookup: CDR1 SEHNR, CDR2 FQNEAQ (reference sequence). The germline V and J ends were trimmed by 6 bases and 4 bases, with 16 bases remaining between them. The length of the CDR3 is 15 residues.

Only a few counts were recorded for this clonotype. CDR3 sequence reads: CASSLIRGYEQYF. The DNA for the CDR3 is TGCGCCAGCAGCTTAATCAGAGGCTACGAGCAGTACTTC. J is TRBJ2-7 and V is TRBV5-1, with D unresolved. The CDR3 is 13 residues long. Germline lookup yields CDR1 SGHRS and CDR2 YFSETQ. V dropped 2 bases and J dropped 3 bases, with 9 bases sitting between them. The variable domain in full, with the rest retrieved from reference TRBV5-1 and TRBJ2-7, is KAGVTQTPRYLIKTRGQQVTLSCSPISGHRSVSWYQQTPGQGLQFLFEYFSETQRNKGNFPGRFSGRQFSNSRSEMNVSTLELGDSALYLCASSLIRGYEQYFGPGTRLTVT.

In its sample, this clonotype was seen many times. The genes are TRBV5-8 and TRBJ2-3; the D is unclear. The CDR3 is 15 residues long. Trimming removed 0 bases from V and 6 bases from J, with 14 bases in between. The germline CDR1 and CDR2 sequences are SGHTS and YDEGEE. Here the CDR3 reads CASSLVAGAIDTQYF. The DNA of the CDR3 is TGTGCCAGCAGCTTGGTGGCAGGAGCAATTGATACGCAGTATTTT.